This T cell receptor (beta chain) was sequenced for a study of human T cells and chemical hapten exposure. TCRdb reprocessed the RACE reads with MiXCR, giving one entry per CDR3 protein. The sample consists of 100,000 to 150,000 distinct CDR3 sequences, approximately 14% of them appearing once. Stated time point: patch test 1, 2 weeks after DPC sensitization. Treatment reported: therapeutic diphenylcyclopropenone sensitization with weekly scalp DPC. The sequence was obtained from a young man with alopecia areata. Some clones in this sample may be carry-over from other donors' samples. Source: whole blood, taken in connection with sensitization to the hapten diphenylcyclopropenone (DPC).

CDR3 region: CASSQFSWDEAFF. CDR3 nucleotide sequence: TGCGCCAGCAGCCAATTTTCGTGGGACGAAGCTTTCTTT. The chain employs TRBV4-3 and TRBJ1-1, with D possibly being TRBD1 (5 bases). The CDR3 is 13 residues long. The germline CDR1 and CDR2 sequences are LGHNA and YSLEER. Trimming left V 2 bases short and J 8 bases short, with 12 bases between.